This T cell receptor beta chain derives from a study of blood T cell repertoires in COVID-19. Across the whole study: Sites across the United States, Italy and Spain contributed samples from acute and convalescent COVID-19.

Trimming stripped 1 base from V and 5 bases from J, with 8 bases between. Germline V lookup: CDR1 SEHNR, CDR2 FQNEAQ (reference sequence). CDR3 length: 14 amino acids. In the authors' methods: For nucleated cells, counts were estimated from reference gene primer amplification. Assay used: immunoSEQ multiplex PCR; TCRdb lists only in-frame clones, some missing. The V and J calls and the clone size are those of that table, but D and trimming were determined from the DNA. The profile covers approximately 15,000 clones, with roughly 80% appearing a single time and 13% to 15% taken by the ten largest. The sample comprised peripheral blood. This receptor was identified in a human donor in a cohort sampled during active COVID-19. This chain links TRBV7-9 with TRBJ2-2; D may be TRBD2 (5 bases). CDR3 amino acids: CASSLGRGTGELFF. The CDR3 coding sequence is TGTGCCAGCAGCTTAGGTCGGGGTACCGGGGAGCTGTTTTTT.